This TCR beta chain was sequenced in a study of cytomegalovirus exposure and HLA in healthy donors. PCR used 60 Vbeta primers and 13 Jbeta primers. Profiled with immunoSEQ multiplex PCR; TCRdb holds only in-frame clones, not every one. The sample carries approximately 120,000 clones, 75% to 90% recorded once. Of note for this clone: Its cognate antigen is unknown. Compared with germline, one end of the junction differs, possibly owing to a read error.

CDR1 SGHTA and CDR2 FQGTGA come from the germline V gene. The CDR3 totals 14 residues. Study-wide results and caveats: Associated with cytomegalovirus, according to the listing, were 170 or so TCR beta chains. Prior analysis indicated that the majority of TCR beta V segments exhibited productivity approximately 87% or approximately 30% of the time.

The sequencing sample was made of PBMCs. J is TRBJ2-2 and V is TRBV7-3, with D perhaps TRBD1 (6 bases). The origin of this receptor is a man aged 25-45 years in good health and CMV-seropositive. The CDR3 DNA reads TGTGCCAGCAGCCATACAGGGCGCCCCGGCGAGCTGTTTTTT. This sequence encodes CASSHTGRPGELFF.